A selection of T cell receptor beta chains follows, all from one sample in a study of CD8 T cells in Susac syndrome. TCRdb independently ran MiXCR on the immunoSEQ multiplex PCR reads; one entry per CDR3 protein. The data contain about 84,000 distinct CDR3 sequences, about 93% of them singletons. The sequenced sample was CD8+ T cells from PBMCs. Source of these receptors: a human donor in good health. The CDR3 runs from the conserved cysteine through the conserved F or W. Fields, in order: clone size, V gene, D gene, J gene, CDR3 protein, CDR3 DNA. A D gene is named only where the DNA matches it firmly. Clone size is given for some rows only: seen once, a few or many times, or a class if the clone is expanded.

-,TRBV7-2,-,TRBJ2-1,CASSQGASGWLGEQFF,TGTGCCAGCAGCCAGGGGGCTAGCGGGTGGTTGGGGGAGCAGTTCTTC
-,TRBV20-1,TRBD2,TRBJ2-7,CSASGLVSYEQYF,TGCAGTGCTTCGGGACTAGTGTCGTACGAGCAGTACTTC
-,TRBV9,TRBD2,TRBJ2-3,CASSASGTSGGTDTQYF,TGTGCCAGCAGCGCCTCTGGGACTAGCGGGGGGACAGATACGCAGTATTTT
-,TRBV14,-,TRBJ1-2,CASSQGTNYGYTF,TGTGCCAGCAGCCAAGGGACAAACTATGGCTACACCTTC
-,TRBV12-3/TRBV12-4,-,TRBJ2-3,CAILRRDTQYF,TGTGCCATCCTACGGAGGGATACGCAGTATTTT
-,TRBV7-2,TRBD1,TRBJ2-1,CASSLHGGTGDYNEQFF,TGTGCCAGCAGCTTACACGGCGGGACAGGGGACTACAATGAGCAGTTCTTC
-,TRBV2,TRBD1,TRBJ2-2,CATSWTGNGPGELFF,TGTGCCACCTCCTGGACAGGGAATGGTCCCGGGGAGCTGTTTTTT
-,TRBV7-2,-,TRBJ2-5,CASSLASSRRGPGETQYF,TGTGCCAGCAGCTTAGCCTCGTCCCGGCGGGGGCCAGGAGAGACCCAGTACTTC
-,TRBV24-1,-,TRBJ2-2,CATSDLLQGGNTGELFF,TGTGCCACCAGTGATTTGTTACAGGGAGGTAACACCGGGGAGCTGTTTTTT
-,TRBV3-1,TRBD2,TRBJ2-1,CASRLTSGGAFANEQFF,TGTGCCAGCAGATTGACTAGCGGGGGGGCCTTTGCCAATGAGCAGTTCTTC
-,TRBV29-1,-,TRBJ2-3,CSVDTASDTQYF,TGCAGCGTTGATACAGCGTCAGATACGCAGTATTTT
-,TRBV20-1,-,TRBJ2-7,CSARDIGWGSYEQYF,TGCAGTGCTAGAGATATAGGCTGGGGCTCCTACGAGCAGTACTTC
few,TRBV23-1,-,TRBJ1-3,CASSQSIGGTGNTIYF,TGCGCCAGCAGTCAATCGATCGGGGGCACTGGAAACACCATATATTTT
-,TRBV7-6,-,TRBJ2-7,CASSVASQGYEQYF,TGTGCCAGCAGCGTGGCGAGCCAGGGCTACGAGCAGTACTTC
-,TRBV7-2,TRBD1,TRBJ1-2,CASSLGGQGGYGYTF,TGTGCCAGCAGCTTAGGGGGACAGGGCGGCTATGGCTACACCTTC
-,TRBV9,TRBD1,TRBJ1-6,CASSVTGGSSPLHF,TGTGCCAGCAGCGTAACAGGGGGTAGTTCACCCCTCCACTTT
-,TRBV5-1,-,TRBJ1-2,CASSFGREDVYYGYTF,TGCGCCAGCAGCTTTGGGCGGGAAGACGTCTACTATGGCTACACCTTC
-,TRBV10-1,TRBD1,TRBJ1-2,CAISTGGDYGYTF,TGCGCCATCTCGACAGGGGGCGACTATGGCTACACCTTC
-,TRBV3-1,TRBD2,TRBJ2-5,CASSRIPLLLAVEETQYF,TGTGCCAGCAGCCGAATTCCACTTCTTCTAGCGGTCGAAGAGACCCAGTACTTC
-,TRBV13,TRBD2,TRBJ2-2,CASSLELAVGSGELFF,TGTGCCAGCAGCTTAGAACTAGCGGTGGGATCCGGGGAGCTGTTTTTT
-,TRBV5-1,TRBD1,TRBJ2-7,CASSFTGDYEQYF,TGCGCCAGCAGCTTTACAGGGGACTACGAGCAGTACTTC
-,TRBV25-1,TRBD1,TRBJ2-2,CATGTGEYTGELFF,TGTGCCACGGGGACAGGGGAATACACCGGGGAGCTGTTTTTT
-,TRBV5-8,TRBD1,TRBJ2-5,CASSDSPQGARQETQYF,TGTGCCAGCAGCGACAGCCCACAGGGGGCTCGCCAAGAGACCCAGTACTTC
-,TRBV5-1,-,TRBJ1-1,CASSLAGVGNTEAFF,TGCGCCAGCAGCTTGGCCGGGGTTGGGAACACTGAAGCTTTCTTT
once,TRBV6-5,TRBD1,TRBJ2-1,CASSYQGAPNEQFF,TGTGCCAGCAGTTACCAGGGGGCGCCCAATGAGCAGTTCTTC
-,TRBV9,-,TRBJ2-6,CASSVFSHPSGANVLTF,TGTGCCAGCAGCGTGTTCTCCCATCCCTCTGGGGCCAACGTCCTGACTTTC
-,TRBV4-1,-,TRBJ2-7,CASSQAARGRNYEQYF,TGCGCCAGCAGCCAAGCTGCCCGTGGTAGGAACTACGAGCAGTACTTC